Listed below are T cell receptor beta chains from one sample, sequenced in a study of T cell responses to AZD1222 COVID-19 vaccine. Profiling relied on immunoSEQ multiplex PCR, and the TCRdb table lists in-frame clones only, not all of them. The sample holds approximately 60,000 clones, more than 70% seen once. The sample was peripheral blood, taken on day 0 of AZD1222 vaccination. These receptors were taken from an adult in good health. The CDR3 runs from the conserved cysteine through the conserved F or W. The D gene is left open where the match is weak. A row's size may be missing; if present it is once, few, many or a size class.

J gene: TRBJ1-1; D gene: TRBD1; V gene: TRBV18; clone size: NA; CDR3 protein: CASSPGIGGGGNTEAFF; CDR3 DNA: TGTGCCAGCTCACCAGGAATAGGGGGCGGTGGGAACACTGAAGCTTTCTTT
J gene: TRBJ2-2; D gene: NA; V gene: TRBV11-2; clone size: NA; CDR3 protein: CASSLAGTGELFF; CDR3 DNA: TGTGCCAGCAGCTTGGCGGGCACCGGGGAGCTGTTTTTT
J gene: TRBJ2-6; D gene: NA; V gene: TRBV2; clone size: NA; CDR3 protein: CASSEIGGANVLTF; CDR3 DNA: TGTGCCAGCAGTGAAATAGGTGGGGCCAACGTCCTGACTTTC
J gene: TRBJ1-1; D gene: TRBD1; V gene: TRBV14; clone size: NA; CDR3 protein: CASSQLLRGLDTEAFF; CDR3 DNA: TGTGCCAGCAGCCAACTACTCAGGGGGTTGGACACTGAAGCTTTCTTT
J gene: TRBJ2-4; D gene: NA; V gene: TRBV10-1; clone size: NA; CDR3 protein: CASRTKYKNIQYF; CDR3 DNA: TGCGCCAGCAGGACCAAGTACAAAAACATTCAGTACTTC
J gene: TRBJ1-1; D gene: NA; V gene: TRBV6-2/TRBV6-3; clone size: NA; CDR3 protein: CASSYPPEVAGAFF; CDR3 DNA: TGTGCCAGCAGTTACCCCCCTGAGGTCGCCGGAGCTTTCTTT
J gene: TRBJ2-1; D gene: TRBD2; V gene: TRBV2; clone size: NA; CDR3 protein: CASSEAELAANNEQFF; CDR3 DNA: TGTGCCAGCAGTGAAGCGGAACTAGCGGCCAACAATGAGCAGTTCTTC
J gene: TRBJ2-7; D gene: TRBD1; V gene: TRBV6-6; clone size: NA; CDR3 protein: CASSADRVSYEQYF; CDR3 DNA: TGTGCCAGCAGTGCTGACAGGGTATCCTACGAGCAGTACTTC
J gene: TRBJ1-4; D gene: NA; V gene: TRBV5-8; clone size: NA; CDR3 protein: CASSLKGGNEKLFF; CDR3 DNA: TGTGCCAGCAGCTTAAAGGGGGGTAATGAAAAACTGTTTTTT
J gene: TRBJ2-2; D gene: TRBD1; V gene: TRBV7-9; clone size: NA; CDR3 protein: CASSLGQGARSGELFF; CDR3 DNA: TGTGCCAGCAGCTTGGGACAGGGGGCTCGGTCCGGGGAGCTGTTTTTT
J gene: TRBJ1-6; D gene: TRBD1; V gene: TRBV18; clone size: NA; CDR3 protein: CASSREWTGGAYNSPLHF; CDR3 DNA: TGTGCCAGCTCACGAGAATGGACAGGGGGCGCTTATAATTCACCCCTCCACTTT
J gene: TRBJ1-1; D gene: NA; V gene: TRBV6-4; clone size: NA; CDR3 protein: CASSRTRNTEAFF; CDR3 DNA: TGTGCCAGCAGTAGAACAAGGAACACTGAAGCTTTCTTT
J gene: TRBJ1-2; D gene: NA; V gene: TRBV6-6; clone size: NA; CDR3 protein: CASSYRTDRSYGYTF; CDR3 DNA: TGTGCCAGCAGTTACCGCACCGACAGGTCCTATGGCTACACCTTC
J gene: TRBJ1-6; D gene: TRBD1; V gene: TRBV27; clone size: NA; CDR3 protein: CASSLGQGSSPLHF; CDR3 DNA: TGTGCCAGCAGTTTAGGACAGGGGTCTTCACCCCTCCACTTT
J gene: TRBJ2-4; D gene: NA; V gene: TRBV12-3/TRBV12-4; clone size: NA; CDR3 protein: CASSFFENIQYF; CDR3 DNA: TGTGCCAGCAGTTTTTTCGAAAACATTCAGTACTTC
J gene: TRBJ2-7; D gene: NA; V gene: TRBV7-8; clone size: few; CDR3 protein: CASSLAPSREQYF; CDR3 DNA: TGTGCCAGCAGCTTAGCGCCTTCGAGGGAGCAGTACTTC
J gene: TRBJ1-1; D gene: TRBD1; V gene: TRBV3-1/TRBV3-2; clone size: NA; CDR3 protein: CASSQEQGAHTEAFF; CDR3 DNA: TGTGCCAGCAGCCAAGAACAGGGGGCTCACACTGAAGCTTTCTTT
J gene: TRBJ1-5; D gene: NA; V gene: TRBV6-2/TRBV6-3; clone size: NA; CDR3 protein: CASSSDTSQPQHF; CDR3 DNA: TGTGCCAGCAGTTCGGACACATCTCAGCCCCAGCATTTT
J gene: TRBJ2-7; D gene: NA; V gene: TRBV5-4; clone size: medium-sized; CDR3 protein: CASSLFSGSSYEQYF; CDR3 DNA: TGTGCCAGCAGCTTGTTTAGCGGAAGCTCCTACGAGCAGTACTTC
J gene: TRBJ2-2; D gene: TRBD1; V gene: TRBV24-1; clone size: NA; CDR3 protein: CATSEAGTGHGELFF; CDR3 DNA: TGTGCCACCAGTGAAGCCGGGACAGGGCACGGGGAGCTGTTTTTT
J gene: TRBJ2-2; D gene: NA; V gene: TRBV16; clone size: few; CDR3 protein: CASSLGTGELFF; CDR3 DNA: TGTGCCAGCAGCCTGGGTACCGGGGAGCTGTTTTTT
J gene: TRBJ2-1; D gene: NA; V gene: TRBV6-2/TRBV6-3; clone size: NA; CDR3 protein: CASSYGTNEQFF; CDR3 DNA: TGTGCCAGCAGTTACGGGACGAATGAGCAGTTCTTC